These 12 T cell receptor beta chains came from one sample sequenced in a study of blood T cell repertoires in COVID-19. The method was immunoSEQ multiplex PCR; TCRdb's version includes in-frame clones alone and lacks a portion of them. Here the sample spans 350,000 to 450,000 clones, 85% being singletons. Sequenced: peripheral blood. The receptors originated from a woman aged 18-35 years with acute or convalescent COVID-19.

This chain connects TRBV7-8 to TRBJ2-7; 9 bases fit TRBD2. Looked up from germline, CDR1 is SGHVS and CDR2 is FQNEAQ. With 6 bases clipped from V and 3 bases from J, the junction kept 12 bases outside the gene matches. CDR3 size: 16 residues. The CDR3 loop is CASSPTTSGSYYEQYF. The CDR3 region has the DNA TGTGCCAGCAGTCCCACAACTAGCGGGTCCTACTACGAGCAGTACTTC.

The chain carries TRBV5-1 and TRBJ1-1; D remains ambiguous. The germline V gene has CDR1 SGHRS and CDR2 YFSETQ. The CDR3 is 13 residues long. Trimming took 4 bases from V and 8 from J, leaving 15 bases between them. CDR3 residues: CASSPSTTGEAFF. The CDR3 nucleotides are TGCGCCAGCAGCCCATCAACGACGGGAGAAGCTTTCTTT.

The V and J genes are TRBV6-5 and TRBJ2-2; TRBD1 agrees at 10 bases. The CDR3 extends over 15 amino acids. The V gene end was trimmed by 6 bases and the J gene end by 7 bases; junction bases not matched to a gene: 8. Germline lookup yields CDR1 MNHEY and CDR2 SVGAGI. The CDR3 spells CASRNDRGPNGELFF. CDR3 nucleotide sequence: TGTGCCAGCAGAAACGACAGGGGGCCGAACGGGGAGCTGTTTTTT.

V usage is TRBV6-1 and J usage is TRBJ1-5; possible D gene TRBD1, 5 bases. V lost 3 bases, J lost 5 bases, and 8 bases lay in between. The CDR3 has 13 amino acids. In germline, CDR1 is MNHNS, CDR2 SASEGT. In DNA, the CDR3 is TGTGCCAGCAGTGACAGGGCCTATCAGCCCCAGCATTTT. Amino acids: CASSDRAYQPQHF.

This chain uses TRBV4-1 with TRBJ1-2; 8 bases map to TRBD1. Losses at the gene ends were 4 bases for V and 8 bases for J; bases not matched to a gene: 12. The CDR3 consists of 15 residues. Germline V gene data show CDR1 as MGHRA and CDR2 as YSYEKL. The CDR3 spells CASSRGRQGIDGYTF. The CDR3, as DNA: TGCGCCAGCAGCCGAGGAAGACAGGGGATCGACGGCTACACCTTC.

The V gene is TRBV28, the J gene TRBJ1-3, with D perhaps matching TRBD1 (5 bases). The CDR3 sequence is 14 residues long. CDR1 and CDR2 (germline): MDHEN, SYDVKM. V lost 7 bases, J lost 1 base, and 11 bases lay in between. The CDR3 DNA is TGTGCCAGCACGATGGGGGGTTCTGGAAACACCATATATTTT. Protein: CASTMGGSGNTIYF.

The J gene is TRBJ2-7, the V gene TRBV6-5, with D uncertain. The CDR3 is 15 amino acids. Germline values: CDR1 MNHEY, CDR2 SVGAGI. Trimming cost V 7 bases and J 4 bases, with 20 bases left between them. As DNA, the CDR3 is TGTGCCAGCACCCAGAGGCCTGGGTTCCCTTACGAGCAGTACTTC. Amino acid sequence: CASTQRPGFPYEQYF.

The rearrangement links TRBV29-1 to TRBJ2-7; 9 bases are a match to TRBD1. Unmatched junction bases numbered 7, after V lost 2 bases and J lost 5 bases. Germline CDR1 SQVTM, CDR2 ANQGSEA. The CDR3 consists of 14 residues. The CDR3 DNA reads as TGCAGCGTTGAACGGGACAGGGCTGGGCACGAGCAGTACTTC. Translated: CSVERDRAGHEQYF.

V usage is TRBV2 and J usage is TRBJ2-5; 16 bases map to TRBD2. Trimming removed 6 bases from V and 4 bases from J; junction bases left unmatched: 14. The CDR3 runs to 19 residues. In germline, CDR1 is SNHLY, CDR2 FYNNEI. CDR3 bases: TGTGCCAGCAGCGCCTCGGGGACTAGCGGGGGGGAGTATGGAGAGACCCAGTACTTC. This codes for CASSASGTSGGEYGETQYF.

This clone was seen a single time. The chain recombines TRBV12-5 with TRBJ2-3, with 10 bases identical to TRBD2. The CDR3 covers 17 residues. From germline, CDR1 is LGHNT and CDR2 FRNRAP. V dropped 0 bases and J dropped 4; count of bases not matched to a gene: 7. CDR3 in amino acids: CASGLVVLAGDPDTQYF. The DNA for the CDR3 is TGTGCTAGTGGTTTGGTAGTCCTAGCGGGAGATCCAGATACGCAGTATTTT.

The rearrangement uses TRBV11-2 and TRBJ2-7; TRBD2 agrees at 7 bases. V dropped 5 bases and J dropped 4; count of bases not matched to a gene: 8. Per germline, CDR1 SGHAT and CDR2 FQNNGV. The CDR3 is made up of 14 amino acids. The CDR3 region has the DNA TGTGCCAGCAGCAACGCGGGAGAGGGTTACGAGCAGTACTTC. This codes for CASSNAGEGYEQYF.

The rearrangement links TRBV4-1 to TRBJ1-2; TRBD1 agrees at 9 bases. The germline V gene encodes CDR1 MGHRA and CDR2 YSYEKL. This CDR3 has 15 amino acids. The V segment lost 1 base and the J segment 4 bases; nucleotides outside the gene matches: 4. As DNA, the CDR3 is TGCGCCAGCAGCCAAGTACAGGGGGCTGGCTATGGCTACACCTTC. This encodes CASSQVQGAGYGYTF.